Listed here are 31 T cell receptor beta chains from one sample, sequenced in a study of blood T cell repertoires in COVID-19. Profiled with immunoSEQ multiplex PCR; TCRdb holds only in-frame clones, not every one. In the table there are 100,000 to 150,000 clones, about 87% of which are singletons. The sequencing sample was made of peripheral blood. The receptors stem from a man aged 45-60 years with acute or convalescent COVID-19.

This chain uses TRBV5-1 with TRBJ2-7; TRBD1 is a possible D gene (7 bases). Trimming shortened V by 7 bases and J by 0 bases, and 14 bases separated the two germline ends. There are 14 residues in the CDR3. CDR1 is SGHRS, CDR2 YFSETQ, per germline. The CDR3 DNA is TGCGCCAGCCAGGAGGGGGCCAGCTCCTACGAGCAGTACTTC. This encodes CASQEGASSYEQYF.

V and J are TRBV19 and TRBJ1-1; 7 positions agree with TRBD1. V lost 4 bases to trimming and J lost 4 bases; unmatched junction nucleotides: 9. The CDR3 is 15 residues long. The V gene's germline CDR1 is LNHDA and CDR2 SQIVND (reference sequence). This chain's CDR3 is CASSKTDRASTEAFF. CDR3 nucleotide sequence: TGTGCCAGTAGTAAAACTGACAGGGCTTCCACTGAAGCTTTCTTT.

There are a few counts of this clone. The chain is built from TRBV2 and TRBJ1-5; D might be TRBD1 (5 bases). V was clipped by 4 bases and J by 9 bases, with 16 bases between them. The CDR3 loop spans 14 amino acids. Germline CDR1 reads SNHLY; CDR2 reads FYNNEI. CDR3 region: CASSGRDDGGPQHF. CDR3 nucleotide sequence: TGTGCCAGCAGTGGACGGGATGACGGGGGGCCCCAGCATTTT.

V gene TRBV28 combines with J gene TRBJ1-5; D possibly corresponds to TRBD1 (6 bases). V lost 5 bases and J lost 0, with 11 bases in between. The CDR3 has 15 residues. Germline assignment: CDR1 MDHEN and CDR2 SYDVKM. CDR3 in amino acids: CASSPRTASNQPQHF. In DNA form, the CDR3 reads TGTGCCAGCAGTCCTCGGACAGCTAGCAATCAGCCCCAGCATTTT.

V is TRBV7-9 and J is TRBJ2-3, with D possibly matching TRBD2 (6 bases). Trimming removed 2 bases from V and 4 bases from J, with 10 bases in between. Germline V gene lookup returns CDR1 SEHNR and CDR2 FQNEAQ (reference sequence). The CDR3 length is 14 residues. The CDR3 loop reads CASSLLGSSDTQYF. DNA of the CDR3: TGTGCCAGCAGCTTACTCGGGAGCTCAGATACGCAGTATTTT.

The CDR3 sequence: CASSVVGQGTNTGELFF. CDR3 coding DNA: TGTGCCAGCAGCGTAGTTGGTCAGGGAACGAACACCGGGGAGCTGTTTTTT. The chain is built from TRBV9 and TRBJ2-2, with D maybe TRBD1 (5 bases). The CDR3 is made up of 17 amino acids. V was pared by 0 bases and J by 0 bases, with 12 bases between. Germline V lookup: CDR1 SGDLS, CDR2 YYNGEE.

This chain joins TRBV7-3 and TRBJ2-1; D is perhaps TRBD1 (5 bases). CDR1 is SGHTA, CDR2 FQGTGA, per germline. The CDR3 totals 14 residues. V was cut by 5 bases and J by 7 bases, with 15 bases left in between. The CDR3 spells CASSPGGAENEQFF. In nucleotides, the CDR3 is TGTGCCAGCAGCCCCGGTGGGGCTGAAAATGAGCAGTTCTTC. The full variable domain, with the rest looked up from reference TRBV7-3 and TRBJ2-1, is GAGVSQTPSNKVTEKGKYVELRCDPISGHTALYWYRQSLGQGPEFLIYFQGTGAADDSGLPNDRFFAVRPEGSVSTLKIQRTERGDSAVYLCASSPGGAENEQFFGPGTRLTVL.

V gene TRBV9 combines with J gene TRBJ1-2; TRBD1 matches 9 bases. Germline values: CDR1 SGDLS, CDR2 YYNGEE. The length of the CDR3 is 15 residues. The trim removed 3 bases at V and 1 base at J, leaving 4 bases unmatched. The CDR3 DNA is TGTGCCAGCAGCGCCCGGACAGGGGTTAACTATGGCTACACCTTC. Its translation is CASSARTGVNYGYTF.

The CDR3 DNA is TGTGCCAGCAGCATCAGAGGGTTGAAATCCGATACGCAGTATTTT. Encoded protein: CASSIRGLKSDTQYF. The rearrangement joins TRBV6-5 to TRBJ2-3; tentative D call: TRBD2 (5 bases). Trimming took off 6 bases at V and 6 bases at J, with 19 bases between the two ends. The CDR3 extends over 15 amino acids. CDR1 is MNHEY and CDR2 is SVGAGI in the germline V gene.

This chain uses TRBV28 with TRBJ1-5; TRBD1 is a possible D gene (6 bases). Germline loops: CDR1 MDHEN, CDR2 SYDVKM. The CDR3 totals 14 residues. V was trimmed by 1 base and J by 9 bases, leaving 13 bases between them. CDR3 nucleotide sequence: TGTGCCAGCAGTTTATCGACAGGTTACGGGCCCCAGCATTTT. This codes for CASSLSTGYGPQHF.

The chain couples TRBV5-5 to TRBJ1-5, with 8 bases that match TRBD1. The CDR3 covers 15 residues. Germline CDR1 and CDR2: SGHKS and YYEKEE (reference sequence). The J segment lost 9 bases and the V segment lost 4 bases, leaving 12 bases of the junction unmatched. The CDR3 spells CASSAADRALGPQHF. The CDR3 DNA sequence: TGTGCCAGCAGCGCAGCGGACAGGGCTTTGGGGCCCCAGCATTTT.

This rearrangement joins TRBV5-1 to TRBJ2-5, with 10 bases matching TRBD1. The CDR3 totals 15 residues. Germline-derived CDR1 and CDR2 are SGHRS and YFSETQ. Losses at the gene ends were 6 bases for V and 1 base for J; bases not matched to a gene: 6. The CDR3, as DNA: TGCGCCAGCACCTCCGGGACAGGGGCCCAAGAGACCCAGTACTTC. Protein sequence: CASTSGTGAQETQYF. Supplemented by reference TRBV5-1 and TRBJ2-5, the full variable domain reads KAGVTQTPRYLIKTRGQQVTLSCSPISGHRSVSWYQQTPGQGLQFLFEYFSETQRNKGNFPGRFSGRQFSNSRSEMNVSTLELGDSALYLCASTSGTGAQETQYFGPGTRLLVL.

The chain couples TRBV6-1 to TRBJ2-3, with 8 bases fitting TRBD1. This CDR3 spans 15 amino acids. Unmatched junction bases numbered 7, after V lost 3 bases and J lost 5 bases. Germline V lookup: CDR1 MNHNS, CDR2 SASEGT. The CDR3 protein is CASSEDRVGIDTQYF. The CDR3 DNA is TGTGCCAGCAGTGAGGACAGGGTAGGCATAGATACGCAGTATTTT.

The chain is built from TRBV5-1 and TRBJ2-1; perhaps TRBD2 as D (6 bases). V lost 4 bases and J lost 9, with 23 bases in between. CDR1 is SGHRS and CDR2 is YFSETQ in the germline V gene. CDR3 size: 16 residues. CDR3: CASSPLGGGVFTEQFF. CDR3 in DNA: TGCGCCAGCAGCCCCTTGGGGGGAGGCGTATTCACTGAGCAGTTCTTC. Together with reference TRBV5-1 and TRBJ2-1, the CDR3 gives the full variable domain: KAGVTQTPRYLIKTRGQQVTLSCSPISGHRSVSWYQQTPGQGLQFLFEYFSETQRNKGNFPGRFSGRQFSNSRSEMNVSTLELGDSALYLCASSPLGGGVFTEQFFGPGTRLTVL.

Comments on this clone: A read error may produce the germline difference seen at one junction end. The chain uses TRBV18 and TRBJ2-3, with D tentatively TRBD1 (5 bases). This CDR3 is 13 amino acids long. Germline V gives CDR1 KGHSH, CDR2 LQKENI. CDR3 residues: CASSPRQTDTQYF. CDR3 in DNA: TGTGCCAGCTCTCCACGACAGACAGATACGCAGTATTTT.

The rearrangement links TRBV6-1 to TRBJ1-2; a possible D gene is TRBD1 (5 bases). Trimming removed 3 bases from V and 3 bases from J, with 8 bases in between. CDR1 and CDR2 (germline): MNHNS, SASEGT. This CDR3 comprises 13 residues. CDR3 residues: CASSDRVDYGYTF. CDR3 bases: TGTGCCAGCAGTGACAGGGTCGACTATGGCTACACCTTC.

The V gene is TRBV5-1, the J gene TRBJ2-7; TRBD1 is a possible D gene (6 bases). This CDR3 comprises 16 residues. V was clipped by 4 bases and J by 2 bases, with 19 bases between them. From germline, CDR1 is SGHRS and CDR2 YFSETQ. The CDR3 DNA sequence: TGCGCCAGCAGCACCGGATTTACAGGGCGACCCTACGAGCAGTACTTC. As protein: CASSTGFTGRPYEQYF.

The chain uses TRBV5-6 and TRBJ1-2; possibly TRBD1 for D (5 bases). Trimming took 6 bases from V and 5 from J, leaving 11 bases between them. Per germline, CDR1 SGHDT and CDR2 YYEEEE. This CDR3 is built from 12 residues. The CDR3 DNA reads TGTGCCAGCACCTGGGGCGGTTATGGCTACACCTTC. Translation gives CASTWGGYGYTF.

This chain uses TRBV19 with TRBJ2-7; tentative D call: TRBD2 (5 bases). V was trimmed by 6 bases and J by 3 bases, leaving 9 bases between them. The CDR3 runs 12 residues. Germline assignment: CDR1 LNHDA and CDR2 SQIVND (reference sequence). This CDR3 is CASSRDNYEQYF. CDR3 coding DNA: TGTGCCAGTAGCCGGGATAACTACGAGCAGTACTTC.

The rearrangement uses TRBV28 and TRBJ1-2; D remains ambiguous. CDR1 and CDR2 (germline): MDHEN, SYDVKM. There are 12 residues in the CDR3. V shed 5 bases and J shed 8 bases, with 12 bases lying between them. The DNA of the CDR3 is TGTGCCAGCAGTGACGGGGTGGGAGGCTACACCTTC. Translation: CASSDGVGGYTF.

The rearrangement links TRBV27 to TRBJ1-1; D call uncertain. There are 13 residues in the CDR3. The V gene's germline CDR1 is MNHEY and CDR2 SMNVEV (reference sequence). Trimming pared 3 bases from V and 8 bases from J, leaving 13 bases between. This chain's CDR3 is CASSFFPLREAFF. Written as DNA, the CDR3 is TGTGCCAGCAGTTTCTTCCCTCTCAGAGAAGCTTTCTTT.

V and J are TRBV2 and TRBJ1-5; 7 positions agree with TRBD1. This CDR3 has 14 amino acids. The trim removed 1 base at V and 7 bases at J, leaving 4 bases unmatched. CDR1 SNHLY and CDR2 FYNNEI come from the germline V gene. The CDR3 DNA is TGTGCCAGCAGTGAAGTGACAGGGAGACAGCCCCAGCATTTT. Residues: CASSEVTGRQPQHF.

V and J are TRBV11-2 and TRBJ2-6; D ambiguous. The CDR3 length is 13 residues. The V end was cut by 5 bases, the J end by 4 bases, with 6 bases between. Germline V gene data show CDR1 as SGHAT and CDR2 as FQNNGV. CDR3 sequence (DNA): TGTGCCAGCAGCATATTGGGGGCCAACGTCCTGACTTTC. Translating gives CASSILGANVLTF.

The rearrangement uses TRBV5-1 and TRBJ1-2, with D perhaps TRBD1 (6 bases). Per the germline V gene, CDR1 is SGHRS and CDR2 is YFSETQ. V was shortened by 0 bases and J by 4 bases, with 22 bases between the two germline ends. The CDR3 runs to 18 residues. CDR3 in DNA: TGCGCCAGCAGCTTGGGGGCTACCAAAACGACAGGAACCTATGGCTACACCTTC. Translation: CASSLGATKTTGTYGYTF.

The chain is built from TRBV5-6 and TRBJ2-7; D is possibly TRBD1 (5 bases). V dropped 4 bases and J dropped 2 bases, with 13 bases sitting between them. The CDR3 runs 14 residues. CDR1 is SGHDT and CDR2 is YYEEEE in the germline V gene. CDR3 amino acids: CASSPVVGAYEQYF. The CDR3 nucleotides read TGTGCCAGCAGCCCGGTCGTAGGGGCCTACGAGCAGTACTTC.

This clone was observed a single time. CDR3 DNA sequence: TGTGCCAGCAGCTTAGGTAGAAACAATGAGCAGTTCTTC. Protein: CASSLGRNNEQFF. The chain combines TRBV11-2 with TRBJ2-1; D remains unclear. CDR1 SGHAT and CDR2 FQNNGV come from the germline V gene. The CDR3 consists of 13 residues. The ends were cut back, 1 base at V and 5 bases at J, with 6 bases in the middle.

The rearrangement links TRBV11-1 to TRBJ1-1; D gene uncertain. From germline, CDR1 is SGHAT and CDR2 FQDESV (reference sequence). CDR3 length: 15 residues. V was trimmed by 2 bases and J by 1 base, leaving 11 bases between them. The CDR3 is CASSLIGDPNTEAFF. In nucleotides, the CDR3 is TGTGCCAGCAGCTTAATAGGAGACCCGAACACTGAAGCTTTCTTT.

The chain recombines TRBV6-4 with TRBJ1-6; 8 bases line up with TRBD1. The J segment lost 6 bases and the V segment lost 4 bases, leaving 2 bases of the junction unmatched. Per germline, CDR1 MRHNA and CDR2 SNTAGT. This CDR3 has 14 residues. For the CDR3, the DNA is TGTGCCAGCAGTGGGGACAGGACTAATTCACCCCTCCACTTT. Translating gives CASSGDRTNSPLHF.

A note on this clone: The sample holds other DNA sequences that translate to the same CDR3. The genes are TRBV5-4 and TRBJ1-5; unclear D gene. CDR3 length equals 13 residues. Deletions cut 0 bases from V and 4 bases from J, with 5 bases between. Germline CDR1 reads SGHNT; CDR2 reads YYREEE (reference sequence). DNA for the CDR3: TGTGCCAGCAGCTTGGCGGGGAATCAGCCCCAGCATTTT. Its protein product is CASSLAGNQPQHF.

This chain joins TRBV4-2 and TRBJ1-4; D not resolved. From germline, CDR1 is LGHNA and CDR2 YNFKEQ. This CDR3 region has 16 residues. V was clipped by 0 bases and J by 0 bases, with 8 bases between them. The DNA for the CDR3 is TGTGCCAGCAGCCAAGATCCCGGGGCAACTAATGAAAAACTGTTTTTT. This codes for CASSQDPGATNEKLFF.

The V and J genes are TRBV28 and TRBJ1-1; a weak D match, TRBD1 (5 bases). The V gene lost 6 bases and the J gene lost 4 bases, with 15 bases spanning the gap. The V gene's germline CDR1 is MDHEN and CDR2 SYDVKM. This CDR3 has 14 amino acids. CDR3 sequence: CASSRGGSGTEAFF. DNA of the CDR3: TGTGCCAGCAGCCGCGGGGGGTCGGGCACTGAAGCTTTCTTT.